The source of this T cell receptor (beta chain) is a study of OX40 agonist ivuxolimab in advanced cancers. Whole-study context: Cohort: about 82% men, mean age around 60, aged about 20 to 85.

Clones were sequenced by immunoSEQ multiplex PCR, and TCRdb holds only the in-frame ones, with some missing. The sample holds fewer than 30,000 clones; 70% to 90% are singletons and the top ten take 15% to 25%. Germline-derived CDR1 and CDR2 are MNHEY and SVGAGI. Trimming cost V 5 bases and J 1 base, with 11 bases left between them. The CDR3 is 14 residues long. The source is an adult with an advanced solid tumor such as melanoma, head and neck, liver or kidney cancer. The sample here was CD4+ or CD8+ T cells sorted from blood, taken in a trial of the OX40 agonist ivuxolimab. The chain links TRBV6-5 to TRBJ1-1, with D hard to call. In DNA, the CDR3 is TGTGCCAGCAGTCCTGGACGGGGGAACACTGAAGCTTTCTTT. Its translation: CASSPGRGNTEAFF.